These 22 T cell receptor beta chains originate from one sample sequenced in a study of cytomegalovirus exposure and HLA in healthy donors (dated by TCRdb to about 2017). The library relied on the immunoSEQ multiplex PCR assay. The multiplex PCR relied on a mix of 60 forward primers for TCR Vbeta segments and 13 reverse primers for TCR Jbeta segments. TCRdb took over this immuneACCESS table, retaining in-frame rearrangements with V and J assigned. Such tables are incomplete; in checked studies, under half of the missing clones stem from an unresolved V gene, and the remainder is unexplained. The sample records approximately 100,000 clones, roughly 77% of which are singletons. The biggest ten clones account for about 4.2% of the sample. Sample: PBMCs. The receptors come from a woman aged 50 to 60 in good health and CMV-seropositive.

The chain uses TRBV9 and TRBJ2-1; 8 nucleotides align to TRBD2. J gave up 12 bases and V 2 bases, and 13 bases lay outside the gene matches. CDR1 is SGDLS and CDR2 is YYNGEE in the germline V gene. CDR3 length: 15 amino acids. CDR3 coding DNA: TGTGCCAGCAGCGTTGACGCGGTAGCGGGAACAGGGCAGTTCTTC. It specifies CASSVDAVAGTGQFF.

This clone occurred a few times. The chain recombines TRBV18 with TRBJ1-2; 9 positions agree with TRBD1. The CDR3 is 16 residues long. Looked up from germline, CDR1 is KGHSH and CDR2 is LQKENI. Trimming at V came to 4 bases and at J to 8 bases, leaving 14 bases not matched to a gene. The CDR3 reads CASSQGQGLNSGGYTF. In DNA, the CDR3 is TGTGCCAGCTCACAGGGACAGGGCCTGAATTCTGGAGGCTACACCTTC.

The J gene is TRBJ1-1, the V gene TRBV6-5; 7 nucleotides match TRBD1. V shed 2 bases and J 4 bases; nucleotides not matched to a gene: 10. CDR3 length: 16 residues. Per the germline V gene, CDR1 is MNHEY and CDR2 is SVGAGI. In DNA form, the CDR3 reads TGTGCCAGCAGTTACCGACTAGGGGGCATGGGCACTGAAGCTTTCTTT. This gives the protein CASSYRLGGMGTEAFF.

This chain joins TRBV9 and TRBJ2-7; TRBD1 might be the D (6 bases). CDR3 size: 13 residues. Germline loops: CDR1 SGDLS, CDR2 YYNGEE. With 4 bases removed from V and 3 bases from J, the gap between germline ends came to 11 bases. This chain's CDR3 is CASSPRDNYEQYF. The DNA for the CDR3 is TGTGCCAGCAGCCCCCGGGACAACTACGAGCAGTACTTC.

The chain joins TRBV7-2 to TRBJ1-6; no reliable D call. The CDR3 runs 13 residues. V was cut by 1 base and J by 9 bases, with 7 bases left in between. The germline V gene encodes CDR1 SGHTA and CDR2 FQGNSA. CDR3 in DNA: TGTGCCAGCAGCTTAGGCCCGGGTTCACCCCTCCACTTT. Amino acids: CASSLGPGSPLHF.

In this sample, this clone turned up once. The CDR3 coding sequence is TGCAGCGTTGAGGGGGAGGGCTACACCGGGGAGCTGTTTTTT. Its protein product is CSVEGEGYTGELFF. The rearrangement links TRBV29-1 to TRBJ2-2; 7 bases match TRBD2. Trimming at V came to 3 bases and at J to 3 bases, leaving 4 bases not matched to a gene. CDR3 length equals 14 residues. Per germline, CDR1 SQVTM and CDR2 ANQGSEA.

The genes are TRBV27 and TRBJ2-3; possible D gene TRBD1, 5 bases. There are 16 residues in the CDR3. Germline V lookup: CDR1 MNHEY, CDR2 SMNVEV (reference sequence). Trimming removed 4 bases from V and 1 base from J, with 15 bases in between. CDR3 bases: TGTGCCAGCAGTTCACTGCCAGGGCCCCGCACAGATACGCAGTATTTT. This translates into CASSSLPGPRTDTQYF.

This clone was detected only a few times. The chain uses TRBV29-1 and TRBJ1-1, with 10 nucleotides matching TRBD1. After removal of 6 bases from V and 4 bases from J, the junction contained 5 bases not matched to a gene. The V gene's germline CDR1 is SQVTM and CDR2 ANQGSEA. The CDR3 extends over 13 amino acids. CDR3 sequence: CSVGTGVRTEAFF. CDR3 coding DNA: TGCAGCGTAGGGACAGGGGTTCGCACTGAAGCTTTCTTT.

The CDR3 DNA follows: TGTGCCATCAGCGGGATCGAGACGAACACTGAAGCTTTCTTT. This translates into CAISGIETNTEAFF. The chain is built from TRBV10-3 and TRBJ1-1; D uncertain. The CDR3 has 14 residues. Trimming removed 6 bases at V and 1 base at J, with 12 bases between. Germline V gene data show CDR1 as ENHRY and CDR2 as SYGVKD.

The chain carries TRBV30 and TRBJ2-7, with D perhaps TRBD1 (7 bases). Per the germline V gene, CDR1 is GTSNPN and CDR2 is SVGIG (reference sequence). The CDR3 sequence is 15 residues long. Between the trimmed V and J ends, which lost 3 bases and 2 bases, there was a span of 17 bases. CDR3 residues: CAWREGAGGTYEQYF. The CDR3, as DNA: TGTGCCTGGAGGGAGGGGGCAGGGGGAACCTACGAGCAGTACTTC.

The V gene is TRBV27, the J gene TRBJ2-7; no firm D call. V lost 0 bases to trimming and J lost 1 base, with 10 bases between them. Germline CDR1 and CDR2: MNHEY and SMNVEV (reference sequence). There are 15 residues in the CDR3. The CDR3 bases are TGTGCCAGCAGTTTATCGGTAACGGGTTCCTACGAGCAGTACTTC. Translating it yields CASSLSVTGSYEQYF.

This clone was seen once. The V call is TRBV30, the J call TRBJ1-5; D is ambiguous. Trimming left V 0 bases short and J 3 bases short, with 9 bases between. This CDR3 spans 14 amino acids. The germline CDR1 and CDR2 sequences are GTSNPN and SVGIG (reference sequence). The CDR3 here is CAWSVGRDNQPQHF. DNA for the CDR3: TGTGCCTGGAGTGTAGGACGGGACAATCAGCCCCAGCATTTT.

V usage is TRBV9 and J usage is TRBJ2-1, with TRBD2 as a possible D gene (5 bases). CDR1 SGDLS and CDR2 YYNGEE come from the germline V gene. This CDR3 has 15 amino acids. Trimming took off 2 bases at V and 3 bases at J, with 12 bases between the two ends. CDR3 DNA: TGTGCCAGCAGCGTTAGCTCGGGGTTCTACAATGAGCAGTTCTTC. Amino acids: CASSVSSGFYNEQFF.

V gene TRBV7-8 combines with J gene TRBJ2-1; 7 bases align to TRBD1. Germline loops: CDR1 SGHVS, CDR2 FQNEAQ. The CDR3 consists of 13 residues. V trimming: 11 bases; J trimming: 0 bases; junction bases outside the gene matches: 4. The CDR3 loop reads CASRQGSYNEQFF. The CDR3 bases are TGTGCCTCTAGACAGGGCTCCTACAATGAGCAGTTCTTC.

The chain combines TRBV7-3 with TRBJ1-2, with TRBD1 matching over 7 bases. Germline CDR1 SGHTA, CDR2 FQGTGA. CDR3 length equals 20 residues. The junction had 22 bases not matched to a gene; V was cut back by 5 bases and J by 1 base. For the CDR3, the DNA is TGTGCCAGCAGCCGCGATTATTCTACGTTTACCGGGACAGTTAACTATGGCTACACCTTC. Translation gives CASSRDYSTFTGTVNYGYTF. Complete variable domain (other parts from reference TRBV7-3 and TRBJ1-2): GAGVSQTPSNKVTEKGKYVELRCDPISGHTALYWYRQSLGQGPEFLIYFQGTGAADDSGLPNDRFFAVRPEGSVSTLKIQRTERGDSAVYLCASSRDYSTFTGTVNYGYTFGSGTRLTVV.

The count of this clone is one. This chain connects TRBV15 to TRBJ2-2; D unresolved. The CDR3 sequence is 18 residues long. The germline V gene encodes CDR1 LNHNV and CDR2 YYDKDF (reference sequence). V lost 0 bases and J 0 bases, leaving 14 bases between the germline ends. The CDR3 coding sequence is TGTGCCACCAGCAGAGATAGGTCAGCGCTAGCGAACACCGGGGAGCTGTTTTTT. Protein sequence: CATSRDRSALANTGELFF. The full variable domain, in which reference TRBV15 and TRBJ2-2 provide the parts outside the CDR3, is DAMVIQNPRYQVTQFGKPVTLSCSQTLNHNVMYWYQQKSSQAPKLLFHYYDKDFNNEADTPDNFQSRRPNTSFCFLDIRSPGLGDTAMYLCATSRDRSALANTGELFFGEGSRLTVL.

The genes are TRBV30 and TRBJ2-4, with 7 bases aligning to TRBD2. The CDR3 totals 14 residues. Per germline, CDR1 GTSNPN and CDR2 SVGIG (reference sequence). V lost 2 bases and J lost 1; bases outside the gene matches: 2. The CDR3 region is CAWSWREAKNIQYF. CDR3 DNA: TGTGCCTGGAGTTGGCGGGAGGCCAAAAACATTCAGTACTTC. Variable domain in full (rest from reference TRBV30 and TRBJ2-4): SQTIHQWPATLVQPVGSPLSLECTVEGTSNPNLYWYRQAAGRGLQLLFYSVGIGQISSEVPQNLSASRPQDRQFILSSKKLLLSDSGFYLCAWSWREAKNIQYFGAGTRLSVL.

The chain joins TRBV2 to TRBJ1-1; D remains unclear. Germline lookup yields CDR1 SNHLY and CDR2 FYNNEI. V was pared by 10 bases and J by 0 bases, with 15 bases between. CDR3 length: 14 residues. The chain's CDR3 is CATFPVHLNTEAFF. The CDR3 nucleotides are TGTGCCACCTTCCCCGTCCACTTGAACACTGAAGCTTTCTTT.

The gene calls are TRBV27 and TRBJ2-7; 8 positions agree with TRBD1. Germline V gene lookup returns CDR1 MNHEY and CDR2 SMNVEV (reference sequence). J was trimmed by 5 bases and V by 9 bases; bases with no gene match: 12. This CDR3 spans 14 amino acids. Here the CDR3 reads CASKVTGASHEQYF. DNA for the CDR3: TGTGCCAGTAAAGTGACAGGGGCAAGCCACGAGCAGTACTTC.

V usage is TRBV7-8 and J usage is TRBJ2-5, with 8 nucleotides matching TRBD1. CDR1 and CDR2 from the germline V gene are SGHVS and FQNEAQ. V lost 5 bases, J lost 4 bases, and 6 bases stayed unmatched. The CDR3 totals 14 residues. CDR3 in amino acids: CASSQRDRGETQYF. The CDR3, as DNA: TGTGCCAGCAGCCAAAGAGACAGGGGAGAGACCCAGTACTTC.

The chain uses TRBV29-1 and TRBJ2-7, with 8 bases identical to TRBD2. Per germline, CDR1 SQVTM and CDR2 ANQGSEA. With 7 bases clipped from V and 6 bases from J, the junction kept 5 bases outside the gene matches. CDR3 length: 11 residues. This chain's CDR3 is CSAGLAGEQYF. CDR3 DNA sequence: TGCAGCGCCGGACTAGCAGGCGAGCAGTACTTC.

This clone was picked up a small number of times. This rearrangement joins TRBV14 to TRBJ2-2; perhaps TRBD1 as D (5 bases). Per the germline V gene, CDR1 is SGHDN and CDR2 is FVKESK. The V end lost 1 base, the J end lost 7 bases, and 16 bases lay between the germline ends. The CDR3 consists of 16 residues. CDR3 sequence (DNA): TGTGCCAGCAGCCAAGGTCTGGGCAGGGTTGGCGGGGAGCTGTTTTTT. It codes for CASSQGLGRVGGELFF.